The 30 T cell receptor beta chains given below trace back to one sample, sequenced in a study of cytomegalovirus exposure and HLA in healthy donors. A multiplex PCR was run with 60 Vbeta primers and 13 Jbeta primers. Sequenced by immunoSEQ multiplex PCR; TCRdb stores in-frame clones only, minus some. The sample lists 110,000 or so clones, roughly 70% occurring once. Sequencing was done on a sample of PBMCs. All receptors derive from a woman aged 40-49 years in good health and CMV-seropositive.

This sequence joins TRBV6-6 and TRBJ1-1; D gene uncertain. Germline assignment: CDR1 MNHNY and CDR2 SVGAGI (reference sequence). The CDR3 has 10 amino acids. The ends were cut back, 10 bases at V and 11 bases at J, with 14 bases in the middle. CDR3 coding DNA: TGTGCCACGTTCAACTTGCGGGCTTTCTTT. As protein: CATFNLRAFF.

The V and J genes are TRBV7-3 and TRBJ1-1, with TRBD1 as a possible D gene (6 bases). This CDR3 has 16 residues. V was clipped by 1 base and J by 1 base, with 13 bases between them. Germline CDR1 is SGHTA and CDR2 is FQGTGA. The DNA for the CDR3 is TGTGCCAGCAGCTTAAGGGGGGGCAGGGCGAACACTGAAGCTTTCTTT. Translated, it gives CASSLRGGRANTEAFF.

The chain is built from TRBV25-1 and TRBJ1-6; D gene ambiguous. Germline V gives CDR1 MGHDK, CDR2 SYGVNS. CDR3 length equals 12 residues. Between the trimmed V and J ends, which lost 3 bases and 11 bases, there was a span of 8 bases. Here the CDR3 reads CASSDYLAPLHF. CDR3 in DNA: TGTGCCAGCAGTGATTATCTTGCACCCCTCCACTTT.

V and J are TRBV6-1 and TRBJ1-6; 8 nucleotides align to TRBD1. The length of the CDR3 is 14 residues. Germline-derived CDR1 and CDR2 are MNHNS and SASEGT. J was trimmed by 5 bases and V by 7 bases; bases with no gene match: 4. DNA of the CDR3: TGTGCCAGCACGACAGGGGCCGATAATTCACCCCTCCACTTT. Translated: CASTTGADNSPLHF.

The rearrangement uses TRBV6-1 and TRBJ2-2; possibly TRBD2 for D (6 bases). The CDR3 has 16 residues. Between the trimmed V and J ends, which lost 2 bases and 3 bases, there was a span of 13 bases. Germline V CDR1 and CDR2: MNHNS, SASEGT. The CDR3 sequence is CASSERGRYDTGELFF. The CDR3 DNA reads TGTGCCAGCAGTGAACGGGGGAGGTACGACACCGGGGAGCTGTTTTTT.

This sequence joins TRBV6-6 and TRBJ1-2; 7 nucleotides align to TRBD1. V gave up 5 bases and J gave up 4 bases; unmatched junction bases: 7. The CDR3 covers 14 residues. Germline lookup yields CDR1 MNHNY and CDR2 SVGAGI (reference sequence). CDR3 DNA: TGTGCCAGCAGTCAAACAGGGGTGGCCTATGGCTACACCTTC. Its translation is CASSQTGVAYGYTF.

J is TRBJ1-1 and V is TRBV20-1; D ambiguous. V was pared by 0 bases and J by 7 bases, with 3 bases between. Germline CDR1 and CDR2: DFQATT and SNEGSKA (reference sequence). The CDR3 is 10 amino acids. In DNA, the CDR3 is TGCAGTGCTAGAGATTATGAAGCTTTCTTT. Amino acids: CSARDYEAFF.

The chain uses TRBV5-4 and TRBJ2-7, with 7 bases aligning to TRBD2. The CDR3 runs 15 residues. CDR1 is SGHNT, CDR2 YYREEE, per germline (reference sequence). Trimming cost V 4 bases and J 3 bases; bases outside gene matches: 10. This chain's CDR3 is CASSPIAGNLYEQYF. The CDR3 bases are TGTGCCAGCAGCCCCATAGCGGGCAACCTCTACGAGCAGTACTTC.

V is TRBV7-3 and J is TRBJ2-1, with D perhaps TRBD2 (6 bases). V lost 0 bases to trimming and J lost 6 bases, with 12 bases between them. This CDR3 contains 15 residues. Germline V gene lookup returns CDR1 SGHTA and CDR2 FQGTGA. The chain's CDR3 is CASSLTFGSGNEQFF. The CDR3 DNA sequence: TGTGCCAGCAGCTTAACTTTCGGGAGTGGCAATGAGCAGTTCTTC.

This sequence joins TRBV6-6 and TRBJ1-2, with 12 bases aligning to TRBD1. Germline V lookup: CDR1 MNHNY, CDR2 SVGAGI (reference sequence). Unmatched junction bases numbered 7, after V lost 7 bases and J lost 7 bases. This CDR3 has 14 residues. CDR3 nucleotide sequence: TGTGCCAGCATACGGGACAGGGGGCCGGGTGGCTACACCTTC. It encodes CASIRDRGPGGYTF.

This chain's CDR3 is CASSFRSGVSYGYTF. For the CDR3, the DNA is TGTGCCAGCAGCTTTCGCTCGGGGGTGAGCTATGGCTACACCTTC. V usage is TRBV5-6 and J usage is TRBJ1-2, with D perhaps matching TRBD1 (5 bases). Germline V gene sequence: CDR1 SGHDT, CDR2 YYEEEE. V lost 2 bases, J lost 4 bases, and 15 bases lay in between. The CDR3 covers 15 residues.

The genes are TRBV4-1 and TRBJ1-2, with 7 bases identical to TRBD1. This CDR3 region has 15 residues. V lost 0 bases to trimming and J lost 4 bases; unmatched junction nucleotides: 5. In germline, CDR1 is MGHRA, CDR2 YSYEKL. CDR3 in amino acids: CASSQERGRGYGYTF. For the CDR3, the DNA is TGCGCCAGCAGCCAAGAAAGGGGGCGCGGCTATGGCTACACCTTC.

The chain employs TRBV6-5 and TRBJ2-4, with D perhaps matching TRBD1 (5 bases). Trimming cost V 0 bases and J 8 bases, with 11 bases left between them. The CDR3 extends over 14 amino acids. Germline lookup yields CDR1 MNHEY and CDR2 SVGAGI. DNA for the CDR3: TGTGCCAGCAGTTACTCGAACCCAGGGCACATTCAGTACTTC. This codes for CASSYSNPGHIQYF.

The rearrangement joins TRBV9 to TRBJ2-1; 11 positions agree with TRBD2. V dropped 2 bases and J dropped 10; count of bases not matched to a gene: 5. This CDR3 has 14 residues. Germline CDR1 and CDR2: SGDLS and YYNGEE. CDR3 loop: CASSVTLAGVEQFF. CDR3 bases: TGTGCCAGCAGCGTGACACTAGCGGGAGTCGAGCAGTTCTTC.

DNA of the CDR3: TGTGCCAGCAGCTTTGGAGGGTATACGGCCTACGAGCAGTACTTC. It codes for CASSFGGYTAYEQYF. This chain connects TRBV5-5 to TRBJ2-7, with D possibly matching TRBD2 (6 bases). The germline gives CDR1 SGHKS, CDR2 YYEKEE (reference sequence). There are 15 residues in the CDR3. V lost 2 bases, J lost 2 bases, and 14 bases lay in between.

The CDR3: CASSQGGSGGSSSYNEQFF. As DNA, the CDR3 is TGTGCCAGCAGCCAAGGTGGTAGCGGGGGGTCGAGCTCCTACAATGAGCAGTTCTTC. V is TRBV4-2 and J is TRBJ2-1; 10 bases line up with TRBD2. The CDR3 runs 19 residues. The V gene end was trimmed by 1 base and the J gene end by 0 bases; junction bases not matched to a gene: 9. In germline, CDR1 is LGHNA, CDR2 YNFKEQ.

This clone was detected once. The rearrangement joins TRBV18 to TRBJ1-6; 7 bases are a match to TRBD1. CDR3 length: 15 amino acids. Looked up from germline, CDR1 is KGHSH and CDR2 is LQKENI. V shed 4 bases and J 8 bases; nucleotides not matched to a gene: 8. The CDR3 reads CASSLARDSYSPLHF. The CDR3, as DNA: TGTGCCAGCTCACTCGCACGGGACAGCTATTCACCCCTCCACTTT. Full variable domain (rest looked up from reference TRBV18 and TRBJ1-6): NAGVMQNPRHLVRRRGQEARLRCSPMKGHSHVYWYRQLPEEGLKFMVYLQKENIIDESGMPKERFSAEFPKEGPSILRIQQVVRGDSAAYFCASSLARDSYSPLHFGNGTRLTVT.

CDR3: CASSLVRGNYEQYF. The CDR3, as DNA: TGTGCCAGCAGCTTAGTCAGGGGCAACTACGAGCAGTACTTC. The chain combines TRBV11-2 with TRBJ2-7; a weak D match, TRBD1 (6 bases). Trimming shortened V by 1 base and J by 3 bases, and 10 bases separated the two germline ends. This CDR3 spans 14 amino acids. CDR1 is SGHAT and CDR2 is FQNNGV in the germline V gene.

The V and J genes are TRBV29-1 and TRBJ2-3, with 12 bases that match TRBD2. Germline V gene data show CDR1 as SQVTM and CDR2 as ANQGSEA. Trimming cost V 5 bases and J 3 bases; bases outside gene matches: 3. The CDR3 consists of 14 residues. CDR3 DNA: TGCAGCGTTTTCACTAGCGGGGGGACAGATACGCAGTATTTT. It encodes CSVFTSGGTDTQYF.

The chain uses TRBV11-2 and TRBJ1-1; D gene ambiguous. Trimming left V 3 bases short and J 5 bases short, with 13 bases between. Germline V gene sequence: CDR1 SGHAT, CDR2 FQNNGV. This CDR3 is built from 14 residues. The CDR3 DNA is TGTGCCAGCAGCTTTCGGGGTAGGCGGACTGAAGCTTTCTTT. It encodes CASSFRGRRTEAFF.

A few counts support this clone. The genes are TRBV19 and TRBJ2-6; 12 bases agree with TRBD1. This CDR3 has 18 residues. The V gene's germline CDR1 is LNHDA and CDR2 SQIVND (reference sequence). The V gene end was trimmed by 5 bases and the J gene end by 2 bases; junction bases not matched to a gene: 7. In DNA form, the CDR3 reads TGTGCCAGTAGTCCGCGGGGACAGGGGGCTGCTGGGGCCAACGTCCTGACTTTC. Translation: CASSPRGQGAAGANVLTF.

The chain uses TRBV28 and TRBJ1-1; TRBD1 matches at 7 bases. The CDR3 extends over 15 amino acids. Germline V gene sequence: CDR1 MDHEN, CDR2 SYDVKM. V trimming: 5 bases; J trimming: 0 bases; junction bases outside the gene matches: 6. CDR3 sequence (DNA): TGTGCCAGCAGTATAACCGGGACAGTGAACACTGAAGCTTTCTTT. This translates into CASSITGTVNTEAFF.

The gene calls are TRBV19 and TRBJ2-7; D gene unclear. Germline-derived CDR1 and CDR2 are LNHDA and SQIVND (reference sequence). V lost 5 bases and J lost 3, with 14 bases in between. The CDR3 totals 14 residues. The chain's CDR3 is CASSDSANLYEQYF. The CDR3 region has the DNA TGTGCCAGTAGTGACTCCGCTAACCTCTACGAGCAGTACTTC.

This clone has just one count. The identical CDR3 is also encoded by other nucleotide sequences in the sample. The chain's CDR3 is CASRPGGGDYGYTF. The CDR3 region has the DNA TGTGCCAGCAGACCAGGGGGTGGTGACTATGGCTACACCTTC. The gene calls are TRBV7-2 and TRBJ1-2; 7 bases fit TRBD1. This CDR3 has 14 amino acids. In germline, CDR1 is SGHTA, CDR2 FQGNSA. V lost 6 bases to trimming and J lost 3 bases; unmatched junction nucleotides: 7.

The V gene is TRBV27, the J gene TRBJ1-5, with TRBD1 matching 8 bases. J gave up 7 bases and V 5 bases, and 4 bases lay outside the gene matches. Germline CDR1 is MNHEY and CDR2 is SMNVEV (reference sequence). The CDR3 length is 13 residues. The DNA for the CDR3 is TGTGCCAGCAGTGACAGGGGAGTGCAGCCCCAGCATTTT. This translates into CASSDRGVQPQHF.

In DNA form, the CDR3 reads TGCGCCAGCAGCTCCAAGACTAGCGGGGCCCAAGAGACCCAGTACTTC. This codes for CASSSKTSGAQETQYF. The genes are TRBV5-1 and TRBJ2-5; 11 positions agree with TRBD2. The germline V gene has CDR1 SGHRS and CDR2 YFSETQ. CDR3 length: 16 amino acids. Trimming took 3 bases from V and 1 from J; bases not matched to a gene: 5.

V and J are TRBV11-3 and TRBJ2-2; D remains ambiguous. Between the trimmed V and J ends, which lost 2 bases and 4 bases, there was a span of 11 bases. Germline lookup yields CDR1 SGHNT and CDR2 YENEEA. This CDR3 is 15 amino acids long. CDR3 in amino acids: CASSLMSASTGELFF. The CDR3 DNA sequence: TGTGCCAGCAGCTTAATGTCGGCTAGCACCGGGGAGCTGTTTTTT.

This chain joins TRBV5-1 and TRBJ2-2; possible D gene TRBD2, 6 bases. The germline V gene has CDR1 SGHRS and CDR2 YFSETQ. The CDR3 covers 14 residues. V was trimmed by 4 bases and J by 6 bases, leaving 13 bases between them. This CDR3 is CASSGASVPGELFF. In DNA, the CDR3 is TGCGCCAGCAGCGGGGCTAGCGTCCCCGGGGAGCTGTTTTTT.

The chain is built from TRBV6-5 and TRBJ1-2; tentative D call: TRBD1 (6 bases). Germline V gene data show CDR1 as MNHEY and CDR2 as SVGAGI. The V and J ends lost 5 bases and 6 bases respectively, with 13 bases between them. This CDR3 spans 13 amino acids. CDR3 sequence: CASSLDSNNGYTF. Written as DNA, the CDR3 is TGTGCCAGCAGTCTGGACAGCAATAATGGCTACACCTTC.

This clone has only one observation. The gene calls are TRBV18 and TRBJ1-3; TRBD1 matches at 7 bases. CDR1 is KGHSH, CDR2 LQKENI, per germline. This CDR3 spans 16 amino acids. V shed 4 bases and J 4 bases; nucleotides not matched to a gene: 10. The CDR3 nucleotides are TGTGCCAGCTCACTTCAAGTACAGGGGAACGGAAACACCATATATTTT. This sequence encodes CASSLQVQGNGNTIYF.